This paragraph reports one T cell receptor (beta chain). Some clones are missing from TCRdb's copy, which holds only in-frame ones; the method was immunoSEQ multiplex PCR. The sample has approximately 350,000 clones, about 89% seen once; the top ten hold over 1%. The CDR3 is 15 amino acids. V gave up 0 bases and J gave up 10 bases, with 18 bases separating them. Germline V gene sequence: CDR1 LGHNA, CDR2 YNFKEQ. The sample belongs to a study of blood T cell repertoires in COVID-19. Material for sequencing was peripheral blood. The chain links TRBV4-2 to TRBJ1-1; tentatively, D is TRBD1 (5 bases). The clonotype originates from a man aged 40-50 years with acute or convalescent COVID-19. The CDR3 reads CASSQDRPGLPGAFF. CDR3 bases: TGTGCCAGCAGCCAAGATAGGCCGGGACTCCCCGGAGCTTTCTTT.